This T cell receptor (beta chain) was sequenced for a study of blood T cell repertoires in COVID-19. Looking at the study overall: The United States, Italy and Spain were the sources of the acute and convalescent COVID-19 samples. T cells, B-cell-depleted T cells, or PBMCs supplied cDNA or gDNA.

TCRdb's table, derived via immunoSEQ multiplex PCR, lists solely in-frame clones and lacks some. This repertoire shows a few hundred thousand clones, more than 70% found once; its top ten account for roughly 12%. V lost 2 bases and J lost 6, with 7 bases in between. The CDR3 is 13 residues long. The chain is built from TRBV12-3 or TRBV12-4 and TRBJ2-2; D is possibly TRBD1 (5 bases). This TCR derives from a woman in her 50s with COVID-19, enrolled during active disease. The source material was peripheral blood. The CDR3 nucleotides read TGTGCCAGCAGTTTAACAGGTCCCGGGGAGCTGTTTTTT. Encoded protein: CASSLTGPGELFF.